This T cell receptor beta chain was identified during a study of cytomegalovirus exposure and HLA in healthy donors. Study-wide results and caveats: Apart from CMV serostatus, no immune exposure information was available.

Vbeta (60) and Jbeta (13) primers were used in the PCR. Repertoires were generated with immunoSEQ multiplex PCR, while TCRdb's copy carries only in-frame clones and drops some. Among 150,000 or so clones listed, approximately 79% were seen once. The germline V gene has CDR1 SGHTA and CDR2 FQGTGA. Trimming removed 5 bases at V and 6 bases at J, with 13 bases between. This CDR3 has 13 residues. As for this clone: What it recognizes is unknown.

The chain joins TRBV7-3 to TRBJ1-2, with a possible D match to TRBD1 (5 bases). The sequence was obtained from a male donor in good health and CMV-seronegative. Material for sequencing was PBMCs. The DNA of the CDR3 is TGTGCCAGCAGCGGACATGGGTCGAATGGCTACACCTTC. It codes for CASSGHGSNGYTF.